The sample holds many counts of the clone carrying this TCR beta chain. Its specificity is unknown. The data originate from a study of Graves' ophthalmopathy and Graves' hyperthyroidism. Study-level findings and limits: Most expanded clonotypes in thyroid above 0.001 frequency also showed up in blood.

Certain patients, namely those with other autoimmune diseases, uncontrolled infections, pregnancy or lactation, were excluded. The authors used Ficoll-Paque density gradient centrifugation to separate PBMCs. The input was roughly 10 ml of fresh peripheral blood. Amplification of TCR beta CDR3 regions used RNA transcripts. RT-PCR in the first round used HTBI primers; a second-round multiplex PCR followed. TCRdb passed the multiplex PCR reads through MiXCR, listing each CDR3 protein once. The repertoire holds some 390,000 distinct CDR3 sequences, with around 16% as singletons. From germline, CDR1 is SNHLY and CDR2 FYNNEI. Trimming removed 4 bases from V and 2 bases from J, with 10 bases in between. This CDR3 contains 14 residues.

The sequence derives from a woman aged 18-30 years with Graves' ophthalmopathy. The chain employs TRBV2 and TRBJ2-3; D not resolved. Sequenced sample: peripheral blood. The CDR3 DNA is TGTGCCAGCAGTGTCGGTGGGGACACAGATACGCAGTATTTT. Its translation: CASSVGGDTDTQYF.